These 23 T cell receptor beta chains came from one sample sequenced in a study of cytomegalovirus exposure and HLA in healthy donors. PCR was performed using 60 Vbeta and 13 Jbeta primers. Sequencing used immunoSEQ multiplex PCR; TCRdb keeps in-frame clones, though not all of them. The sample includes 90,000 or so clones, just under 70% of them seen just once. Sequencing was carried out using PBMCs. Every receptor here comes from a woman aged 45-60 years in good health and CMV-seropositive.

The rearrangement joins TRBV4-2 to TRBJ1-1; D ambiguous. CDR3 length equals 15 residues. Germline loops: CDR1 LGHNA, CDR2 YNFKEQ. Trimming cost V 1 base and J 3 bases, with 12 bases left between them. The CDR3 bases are TGTGCCAGCAGCCAAGCCCCGGGAACGGACACTGAAGCTTTCTTT. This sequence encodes CASSQAPGTDTEAFF.

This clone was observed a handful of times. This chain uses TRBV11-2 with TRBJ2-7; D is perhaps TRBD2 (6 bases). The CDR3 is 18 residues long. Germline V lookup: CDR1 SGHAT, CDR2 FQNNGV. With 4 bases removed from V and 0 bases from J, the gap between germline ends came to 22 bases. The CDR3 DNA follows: TGTGCCAGCAGCTCACCACCGCGGGGCGGGGTACCCTCCTACGAGCAGTACTTC. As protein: CASSSPPRGGVPSYEQYF.

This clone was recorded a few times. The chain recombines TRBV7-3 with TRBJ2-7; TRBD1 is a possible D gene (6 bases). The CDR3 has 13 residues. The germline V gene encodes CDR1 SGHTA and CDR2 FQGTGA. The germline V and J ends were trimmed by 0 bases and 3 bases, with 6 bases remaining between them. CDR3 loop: CASSLTGGYEQYF. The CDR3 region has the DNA TGTGCCAGCAGCTTAACAGGGGGCTACGAGCAGTACTTC.

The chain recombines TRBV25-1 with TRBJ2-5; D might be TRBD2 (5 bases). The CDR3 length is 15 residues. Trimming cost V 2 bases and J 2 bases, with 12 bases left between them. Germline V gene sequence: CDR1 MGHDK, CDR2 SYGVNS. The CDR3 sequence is CASSERLSAQETQYF. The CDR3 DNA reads TGTGCCAGCAGTGAAAGACTAAGTGCTCAAGAGACCCAGTACTTC.

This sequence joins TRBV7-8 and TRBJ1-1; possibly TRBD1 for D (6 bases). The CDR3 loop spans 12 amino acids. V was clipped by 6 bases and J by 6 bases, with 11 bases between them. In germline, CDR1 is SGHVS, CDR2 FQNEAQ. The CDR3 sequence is CASSYRQAEAFF. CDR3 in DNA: TGTGCCAGCAGTTACCGACAGGCTGAAGCTTTCTTT.

The CDR3, as DNA: TGTGCCAGCAGCTTGTACGCTAGCGGGAAATCCTACGAGCAGTACTTC. This gives the protein CASSLYASGKSYEQYF. The chain carries TRBV5-6 and TRBJ2-5, with 9 bases aligning to TRBD2. Matching the DNA end better, TRBJ2-7 makes the J call doubtful. The CDR3 covers 16 residues. Germline CDR1 reads SGHDT; CDR2 reads YYEEEE.

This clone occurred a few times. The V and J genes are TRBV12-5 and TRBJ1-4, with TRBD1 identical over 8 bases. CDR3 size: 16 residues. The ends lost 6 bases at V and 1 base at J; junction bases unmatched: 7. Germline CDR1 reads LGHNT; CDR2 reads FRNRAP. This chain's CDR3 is CASGTGVKGTNEKLFF. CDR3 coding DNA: TGTGCTAGTGGGACAGGGGTAAAGGGAACTAATGAAAAACTGTTTTTT.

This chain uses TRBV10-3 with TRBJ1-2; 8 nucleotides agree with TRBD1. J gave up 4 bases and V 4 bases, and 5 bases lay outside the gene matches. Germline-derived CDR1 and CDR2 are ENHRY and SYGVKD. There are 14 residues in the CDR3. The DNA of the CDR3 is TGTGCCATCAGTGTGGACAGGGTCTTCTATGGCTACACCTTC. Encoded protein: CAISVDRVFYGYTF.

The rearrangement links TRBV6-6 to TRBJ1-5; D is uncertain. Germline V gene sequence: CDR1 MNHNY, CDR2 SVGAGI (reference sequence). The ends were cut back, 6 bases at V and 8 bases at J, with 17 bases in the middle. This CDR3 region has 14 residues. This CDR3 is CASSTGTEMEPQHF. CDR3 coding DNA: TGTGCCAGCAGCACGGGAACCGAGATGGAGCCCCAGCATTTT.

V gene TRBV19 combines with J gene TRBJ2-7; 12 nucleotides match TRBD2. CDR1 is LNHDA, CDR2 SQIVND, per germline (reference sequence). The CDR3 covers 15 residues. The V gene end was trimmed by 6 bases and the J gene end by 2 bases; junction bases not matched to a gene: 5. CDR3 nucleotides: TGTGCCAGTAGCATACTAGCGGGAGGCGCCTACGAGCAGTACTTC. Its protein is CASSILAGGAYEQYF.

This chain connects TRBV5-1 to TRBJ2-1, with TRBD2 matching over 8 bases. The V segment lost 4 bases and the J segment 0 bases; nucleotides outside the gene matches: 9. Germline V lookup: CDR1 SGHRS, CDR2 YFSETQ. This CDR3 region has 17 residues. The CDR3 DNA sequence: TGCGCCAGCAGCGTTACTAGCGGCCTAAGCTCCTACAATGAGCAGTTCTTC. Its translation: CASSVTSGLSSYNEQFF. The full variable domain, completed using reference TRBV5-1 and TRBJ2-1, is KAGVTQTPRYLIKTRGQQVTLSCSPISGHRSVSWYQQTPGQGLQFLFEYFSETQRNKGNFPGRFSGRQFSNSRSEMNVSTLELGDSALYLCASSVTSGLSSYNEQFFGPGTRLTVL.

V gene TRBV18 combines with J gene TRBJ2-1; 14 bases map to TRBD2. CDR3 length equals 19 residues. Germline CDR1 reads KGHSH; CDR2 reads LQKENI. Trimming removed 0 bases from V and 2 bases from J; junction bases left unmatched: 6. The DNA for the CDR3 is TGTGCCAGCTCACCACCGTCCGGACTAGCGGGAGGAGCCTACAATGAGCAGTTCTTC. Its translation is CASSPPSGLAGGAYNEQFF.

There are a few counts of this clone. The DNA for the CDR3 is TGTGCCAGCAGCCCCTGGACAGTAACAGATACGCAGTATTTT. Its protein product is CASSPWTVTDTQYF. V and J are TRBV4-2 and TRBJ2-3; D may be TRBD1 (6 bases). Trimming shortened V by 4 bases and J by 3 bases, and 11 bases separated the two germline ends. The germline V gene encodes CDR1 LGHNA and CDR2 YNFKEQ. The CDR3 is 14 amino acids.

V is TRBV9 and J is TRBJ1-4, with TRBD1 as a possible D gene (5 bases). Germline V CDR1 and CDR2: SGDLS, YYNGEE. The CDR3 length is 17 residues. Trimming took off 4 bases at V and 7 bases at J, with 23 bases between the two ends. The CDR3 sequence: CASSPPLGGGRAEKLFF. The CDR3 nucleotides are TGTGCCAGCAGCCCCCCTCTGGGGGGGGGAAGGGCTGAAAAACTGTTTTTT.

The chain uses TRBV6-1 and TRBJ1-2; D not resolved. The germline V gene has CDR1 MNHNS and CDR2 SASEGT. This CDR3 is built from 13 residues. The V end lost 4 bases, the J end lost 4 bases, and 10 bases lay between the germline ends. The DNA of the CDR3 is TGTGCCAGCAGTGGGGAGGGCTCCTATGGCTACACCTTC. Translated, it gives CASSGEGSYGYTF.

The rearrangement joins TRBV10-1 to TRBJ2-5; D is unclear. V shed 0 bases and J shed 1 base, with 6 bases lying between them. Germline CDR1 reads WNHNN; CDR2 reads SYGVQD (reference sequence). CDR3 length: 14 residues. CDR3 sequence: CASSESYSQETQYF. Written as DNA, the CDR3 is TGCGCCAGCAGTGAGTCGTATAGCCAAGAGACCCAGTACTTC.

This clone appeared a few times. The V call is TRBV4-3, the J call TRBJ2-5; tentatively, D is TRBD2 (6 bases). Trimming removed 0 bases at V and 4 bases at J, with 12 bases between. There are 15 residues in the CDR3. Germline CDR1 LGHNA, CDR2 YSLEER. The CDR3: CASSQDFGRGETQYF. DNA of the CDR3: TGCGCCAGCAGCCAAGATTTTGGGCGGGGAGAGACCCAGTACTTC.

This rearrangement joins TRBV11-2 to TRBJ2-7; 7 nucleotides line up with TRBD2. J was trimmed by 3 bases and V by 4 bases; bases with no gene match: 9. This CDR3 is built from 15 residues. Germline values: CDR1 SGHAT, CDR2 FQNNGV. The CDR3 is CASSYRAGEVYEQYF. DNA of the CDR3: TGTGCCAGCAGCTACCGGGCGGGAGAGGTCTACGAGCAGTACTTC.

The CDR3 loop reads CASSPRGRDNEQFF. The CDR3 DNA sequence: TGTGCCAGCAGCCCGCGGGGAAGGGACAATGAGCAGTTCTTC. The V gene is TRBV6-6, the J gene TRBJ2-1; weak D call: TRBD2 (6 bases). Germline V lookup: CDR1 MNHNY, CDR2 SVGAGI (reference sequence). The length of the CDR3 is 14 residues. Trimming cost V 6 bases and J 5 bases, with 14 bases left between them.

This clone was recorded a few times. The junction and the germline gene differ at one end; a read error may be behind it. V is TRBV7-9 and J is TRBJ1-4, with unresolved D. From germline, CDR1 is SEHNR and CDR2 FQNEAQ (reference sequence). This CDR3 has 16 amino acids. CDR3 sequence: CSSSLGQVNTNEKLFF. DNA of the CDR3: TGTTCCAGCAGCTTAGGCCAGGTTAATACTAATGAAAAACTGTTTTTT.

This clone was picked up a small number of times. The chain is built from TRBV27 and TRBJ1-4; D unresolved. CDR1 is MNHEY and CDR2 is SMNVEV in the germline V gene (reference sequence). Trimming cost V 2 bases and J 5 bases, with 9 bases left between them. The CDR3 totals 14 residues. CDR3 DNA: TGTGCCAGCAGTTTAGGGCAGCCAAATGAAAAACTGTTTTTT. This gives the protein CASSLGQPNEKLFF.

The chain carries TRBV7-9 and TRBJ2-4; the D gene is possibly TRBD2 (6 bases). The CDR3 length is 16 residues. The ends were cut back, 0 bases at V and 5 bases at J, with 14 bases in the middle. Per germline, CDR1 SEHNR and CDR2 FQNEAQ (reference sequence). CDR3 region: CASSLARAGSENIQYF. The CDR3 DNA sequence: TGTGCCAGCAGCTTAGCGCGGGCGGGGTCGGAAAACATTCAGTACTTC.

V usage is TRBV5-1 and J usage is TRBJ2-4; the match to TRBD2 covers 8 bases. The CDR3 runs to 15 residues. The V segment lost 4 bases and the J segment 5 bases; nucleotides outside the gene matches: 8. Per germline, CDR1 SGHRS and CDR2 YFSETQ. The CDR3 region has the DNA TGCGCCAGCAGCCCGGGAGGGGGTCCTCAAAACATTCAGTACTTC. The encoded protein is CASSPGGGPQNIQYF.